This T cell receptor beta chain was documented in a study of OX40 agonist ivuxolimab in advanced cancers. Broader study findings: At 0.1 to 3.0 mg/kg and by week 6, clonal expansion occurred in CD4+ and CD8+ blood T cells.

As to this clone: Its antigen is not identified.

Profiled with immunoSEQ multiplex PCR; TCRdb holds only in-frame clones, not every one. The table shows fewer than 100,000 clones, with 86% occurring only once. V gave up 6 bases and J gave up 7 bases, with 10 bases separating them. Germline V gives CDR1 MRHNA, CDR2 SNTAGT. The CDR3 runs to 13 residues. The TCR sequence derives from an adult with an advanced solid tumor such as melanoma, head and neck, liver or kidney cancer. Sequencing used CD4+ or CD8+ T cells sorted from blood, obtained in a trial of the OX40 agonist ivuxolimab. The chain combines TRBV6-4 with TRBJ1-6, with D tentatively TRBD1 (6 bases). Written as DNA, the CDR3 is TGTGCCAGCAGGGGACAAGGAAATTCACCCCTCCACTTT. Translating it yields CASRGQGNSPLHF.